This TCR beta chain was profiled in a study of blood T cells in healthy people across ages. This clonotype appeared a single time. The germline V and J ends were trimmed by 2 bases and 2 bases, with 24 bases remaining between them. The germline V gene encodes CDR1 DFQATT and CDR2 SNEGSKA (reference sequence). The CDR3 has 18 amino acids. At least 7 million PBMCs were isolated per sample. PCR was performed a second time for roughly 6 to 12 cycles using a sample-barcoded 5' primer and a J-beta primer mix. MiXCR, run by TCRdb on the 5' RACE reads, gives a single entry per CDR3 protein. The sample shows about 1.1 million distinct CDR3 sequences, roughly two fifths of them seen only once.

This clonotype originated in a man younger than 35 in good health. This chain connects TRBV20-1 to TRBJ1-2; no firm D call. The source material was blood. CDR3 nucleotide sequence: TGCAGTGCTAGATCGTCGGTACCCGAGGACCCCAAAAACTATGGCTACACCTTC. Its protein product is CSARSSVPEDPKNYGYTF.